This TCR beta chain was recovered during a study of T cell responses to AZD1222 COVID-19 vaccine. Sequencing was performed with immunoSEQ multiplex PCR; in TCRdb, only in-frame clones are kept and a portion is missing. The sample includes around 160,000 clones, 91% of them seen just once. This clone was detected only once. This CDR3 contains 14 residues. Germline loops: CDR1 KGHDR, CDR2 SFDVKD. V was pared by 3 bases and J by 3 bases, with 8 bases between. The chain couples TRBV24-1 to TRBJ1-5; perhaps TRBD1 as D (5 bases). The source was peripheral blood, collected on day 0 of AZD1222 vaccination. The sequence came from an adult in good health. CDR3 residues: CATSDPGPNQPQHF. The CDR3 nucleotides read TGTGCCACCAGTGATCCGGGACCCAATCAGCCCCAGCATTTT.